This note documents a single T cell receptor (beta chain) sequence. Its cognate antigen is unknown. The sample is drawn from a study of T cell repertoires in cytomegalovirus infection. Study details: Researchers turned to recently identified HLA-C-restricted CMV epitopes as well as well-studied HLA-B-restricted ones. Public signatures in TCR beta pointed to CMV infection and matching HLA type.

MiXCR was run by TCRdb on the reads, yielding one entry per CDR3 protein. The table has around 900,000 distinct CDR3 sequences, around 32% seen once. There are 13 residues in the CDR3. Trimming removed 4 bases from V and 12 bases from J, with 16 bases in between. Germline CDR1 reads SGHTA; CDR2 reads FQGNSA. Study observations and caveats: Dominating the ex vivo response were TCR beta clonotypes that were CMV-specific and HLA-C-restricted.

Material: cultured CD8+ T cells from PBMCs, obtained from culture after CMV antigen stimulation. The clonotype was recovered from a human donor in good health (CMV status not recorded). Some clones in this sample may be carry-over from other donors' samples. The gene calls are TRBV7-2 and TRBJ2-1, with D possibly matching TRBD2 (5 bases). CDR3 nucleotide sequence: TGTGCCAGCAGCTCCCAGCCGGGGTATCGGCAGTTCTTC. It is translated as CASSSQPGYRQFF. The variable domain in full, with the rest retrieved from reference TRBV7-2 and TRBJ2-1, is GAGVSQSPSNKVTEKGKDVELRCDPISGHTALYWYRQSLGQGLEFLIYFQGNSAPDKSGLPSDRFSAERTGGSVSTLTIQRTQQEDSAVYLCASSSQPGYRQFFGPGTRLTVL.